This TCR beta chain came from a study of early T cells in non-severe SARS-CoV-2 infection. Findings of the study overall: Comparison of clonotypes with VDJdb favored anti-spike CD8 responses while missing private and CD4 specificities.

Individual cDNA molecules were tagged with unique molecular identifiers. TCRdb analysed the 5' RACE reads with MiXCR anew, one entry per CDR3 protein. Here the sample spans around 59,000 distinct CDR3 sequences, approximately 13% being singletons. This clonotype was picked up many times. Its antigen is currently unknown. The CDR3 runs 15 residues. The V gene's germline CDR1 is SGHAT and CDR2 FQDESV (reference sequence). The V segment lost 3 bases and the J segment 6 bases; nucleotides outside the gene matches: 8. The source material was whole blood. The rearrangement joins TRBV11-1 to TRBJ2-1, with 7 bases lining up with TRBD1. The TCR originated in an adult who was a healthcare worker with PCR-confirmed SARS-CoV-2 infection or an uninfected control (not recorded which). The CDR3 sequence is CASSLVQGSINEQFF. Written as DNA, the CDR3 is TGTGCCAGCAGCTTGGTACAGGGGTCAATCAATGAGCAGTTCTTC.